The present entry profiles one TCR beta chain with its context. The antigen this receptor binds is unknown. The sample holds no much larger clone one base away, and base qualities are not on file. Taken from cysteine to phenylalanine, the CDR3 has 11 residues. Only CDR3 DNA is held: 33 bases, read in frame from base 1. V is shortened by 6 bases, J by 8 bases, and the region joining them spans 10 bases. CDR1 and CDR2 are drawn from the germline V gene: WSHSY, SAAADI. Sorted unstimulated T cells and proliferating T cells recovered from mixed lymphocyte reactions underwent TCRbeta CDR3 sequencing. Fresh whole blood from fewer than 11 HLA-typed healthy donors was used to isolate PBMCs. To map where alloreactive clones came from, CD4+ regulatory T cells in the unstimulated state were FACS-sorted. This entry belongs to a study of siplizumab effects on memory and regulatory T cells (dated by TCRdb to the late 2010s). About the investigation overall: The study examined how the anti-CD2 antibody siplizumab affects alloreactive T-cell subsets in allogeneic mixed lymphocyte reactions built from human PBMCs. The study at large found these results: A naive or memory phenotype could not be assigned to roughly 80-97% of proliferating CD4+ or CD8+ clones. Among mappable alloreactive CD4+ clones, the Treg-derived fraction averaged about 75% with siplizumab versus around 25% in control reactions. Unstimulated naive T cells appeared to be more diverse than memory T cells, and naive cells seemed to make a substantial contribution to the alloresponse. The cumulative frequency of alloreactive sequences that could be traced back to unstimulated CD4+ memory T cells was significantly reduced by siplizumab. Whether proliferating Tregs from siplizumab cultures actually had suppressive function was not functionally confirmed. Sequences below about 10^-5 frequency were poorly captured, so only a minor fraction of alloreactive clones could be mapped to unstimulated subsets.

Preparation of the library involved the immunoSEQ multiplex PCR assay. Approximately 93,000 TCR templates per sample were assayed by the deep sequencing platform. Genomic DNA extracted from sorted T cells was used for TCRbeta CDR3 sequencing. The authors processed their data as follows. The R programming language was used for clonal analysis of the TCRbeta CDR3 data. Alloreactive CD4+ and CD8+ clones were identified by comparing unstimulated samples to CFSE-low samples taken after the reaction. By matching sequences to the repertoires of sorted unstimulated Treg and non-Treg cells, each alloreactive CD4+ clone was assigned a regulatory or non-regulatory origin. Entries here come from immuneACCESS through TCRdb and include only in-frame sequences with V and J called. Some clones fail to appear in such tables; in the studies checked, an unresolved V gene covers under half of the shortfall, and the cause of the remainder is unknown. The V and J calls and clone size were taken over from that table, and D and trimming were inferred from the DNA. The sample table records some 100,000 clones; about 93% of these occur just once. Around 0.6% of the sample is in the top ten clones.

The source is a human donor in good health. The sequencing sample was made of Tregs sorted from blood. The chain employs TRBV10-2 and TRBJ1-2; the D gene is not confidently resolved. In nucleotide form, the sequence is TGCGCCAGCAGAAGAGGGTACGGCTACACCTTC. It codes for CASRRGYGYTF.